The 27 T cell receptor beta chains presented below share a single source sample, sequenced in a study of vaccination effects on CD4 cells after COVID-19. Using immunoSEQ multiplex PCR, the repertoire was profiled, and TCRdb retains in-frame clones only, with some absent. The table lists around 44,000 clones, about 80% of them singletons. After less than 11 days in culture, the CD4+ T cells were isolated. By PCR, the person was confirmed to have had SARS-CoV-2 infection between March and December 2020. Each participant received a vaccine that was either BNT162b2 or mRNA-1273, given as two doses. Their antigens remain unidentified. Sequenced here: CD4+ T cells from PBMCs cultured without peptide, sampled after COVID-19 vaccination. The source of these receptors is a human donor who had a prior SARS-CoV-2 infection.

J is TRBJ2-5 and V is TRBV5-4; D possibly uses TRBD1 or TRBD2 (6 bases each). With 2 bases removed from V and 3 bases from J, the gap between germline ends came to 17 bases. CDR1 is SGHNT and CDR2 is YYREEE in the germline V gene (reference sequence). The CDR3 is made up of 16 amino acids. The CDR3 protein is CASSFGGPVGKETQYF. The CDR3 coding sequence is TGTGCCAGCAGCTTTGGGGGGCCGGTGGGGAAAGAGACCCAGTACTTC.

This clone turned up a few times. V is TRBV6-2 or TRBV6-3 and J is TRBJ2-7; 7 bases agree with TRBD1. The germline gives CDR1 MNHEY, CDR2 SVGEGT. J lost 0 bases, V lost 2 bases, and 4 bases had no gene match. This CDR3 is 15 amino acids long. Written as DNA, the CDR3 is TGTGCCAGCAGTTACCTAGGGGGCTCCTCCTACGAGCAGTACTTC. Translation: CASSYLGGSSYEQYF.

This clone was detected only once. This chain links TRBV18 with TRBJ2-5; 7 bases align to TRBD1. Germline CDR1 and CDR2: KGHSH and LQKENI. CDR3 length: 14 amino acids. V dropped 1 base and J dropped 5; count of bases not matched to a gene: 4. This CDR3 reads CASSPLNRGETQYF. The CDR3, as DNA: TGTGCCAGCTCACCACTGAACAGGGGCGAGACCCAGTACTTC.

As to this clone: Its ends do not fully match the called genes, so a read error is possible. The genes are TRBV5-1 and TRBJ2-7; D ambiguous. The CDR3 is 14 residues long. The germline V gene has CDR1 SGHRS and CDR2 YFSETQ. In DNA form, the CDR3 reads TGCGCCAGCAGCTTGTCCCGCGTCTCCGACGAGCAGTACTTC. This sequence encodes CASSLSRVSDEQYF.

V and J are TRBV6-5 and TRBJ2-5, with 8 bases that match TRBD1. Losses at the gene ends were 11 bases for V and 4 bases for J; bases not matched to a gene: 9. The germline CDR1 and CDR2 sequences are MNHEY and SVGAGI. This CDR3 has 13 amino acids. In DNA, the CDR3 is TGTGCCGCACGACAGGGGCGGGGAGAGACCCAGTACTTC. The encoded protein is CAARQGRGETQYF.

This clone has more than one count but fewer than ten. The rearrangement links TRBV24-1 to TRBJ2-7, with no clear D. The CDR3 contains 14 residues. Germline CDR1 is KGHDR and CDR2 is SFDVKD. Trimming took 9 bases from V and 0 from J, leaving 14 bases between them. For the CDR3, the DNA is TGTGCCACCTACGAAGGCGGTAGCTCCTACGAGCAGTACTTC. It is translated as CATYEGGSSYEQYF.

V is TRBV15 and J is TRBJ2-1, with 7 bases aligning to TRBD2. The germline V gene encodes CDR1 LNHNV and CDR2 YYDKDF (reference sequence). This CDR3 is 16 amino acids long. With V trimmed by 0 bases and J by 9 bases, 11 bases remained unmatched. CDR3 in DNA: TGTGCCACCAGCAGAGATATCGGACTAGGCAACGCTGAGCAGTTCTTC. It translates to CATSRDIGLGNAEQFF.

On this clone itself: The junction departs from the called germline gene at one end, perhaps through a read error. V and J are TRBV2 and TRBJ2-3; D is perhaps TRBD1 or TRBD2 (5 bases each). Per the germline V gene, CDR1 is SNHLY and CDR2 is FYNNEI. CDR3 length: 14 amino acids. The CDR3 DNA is TGTGCCATCAAAAGGGACCTCTCTCCAGAGACGCAGTATTTT. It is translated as CAIKRDLSPETQYF. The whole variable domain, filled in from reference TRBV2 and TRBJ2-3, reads EPEVTQTPSHQVTQMGQEVILRCVPISNHLYFYWYRQILGQKVEFLVSFYNNEISEKSEIFDDQFSVERPDGSNFTLKIRSTKLEDSAMYFCAIKRDLSPETQYFGPGTRLTVL.

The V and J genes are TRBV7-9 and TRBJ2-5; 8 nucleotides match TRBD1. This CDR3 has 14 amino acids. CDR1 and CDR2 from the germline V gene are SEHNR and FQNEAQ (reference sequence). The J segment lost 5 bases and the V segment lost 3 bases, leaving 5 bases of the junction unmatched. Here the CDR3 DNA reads TGTGCCAGCAGCTTGCAGGGGGCGCAGGAGACCCAGTACTTC. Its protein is CASSLQGAQETQYF.

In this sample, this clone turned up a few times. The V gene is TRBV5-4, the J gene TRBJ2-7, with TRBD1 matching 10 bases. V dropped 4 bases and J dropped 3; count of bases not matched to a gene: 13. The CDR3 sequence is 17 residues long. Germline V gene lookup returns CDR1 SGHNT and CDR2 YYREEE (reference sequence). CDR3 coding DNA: TGTGCCAGCAGCCAGGGGGTTCGGGACAGGGGCGGCTACGAGCAGTACTTC. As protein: CASSQGVRDRGGYEQYF.

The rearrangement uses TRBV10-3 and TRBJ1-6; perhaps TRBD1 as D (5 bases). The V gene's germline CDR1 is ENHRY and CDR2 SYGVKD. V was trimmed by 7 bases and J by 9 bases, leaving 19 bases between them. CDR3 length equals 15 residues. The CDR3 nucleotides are TGTGCCATCAATCAGGGAAGTTTTTCTGGTTCACCCCTCCACTTT. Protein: CAINQGSFSGSPLHF.

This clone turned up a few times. Written as DNA, the CDR3 is TGTGCCAGCAGCCTCGGGACCGACACTGAAGCTTTCTTT. Amino acid sequence: CASSLGTDTEAFF. The genes are TRBV5-6 and TRBJ1-1; TRBD1 is a possible D gene (5 bases). The germline V gene has CDR1 SGHDT and CDR2 YYEEEE. The CDR3 extends over 13 amino acids. V dropped 4 bases and J dropped 3 bases, with 10 bases sitting between them.

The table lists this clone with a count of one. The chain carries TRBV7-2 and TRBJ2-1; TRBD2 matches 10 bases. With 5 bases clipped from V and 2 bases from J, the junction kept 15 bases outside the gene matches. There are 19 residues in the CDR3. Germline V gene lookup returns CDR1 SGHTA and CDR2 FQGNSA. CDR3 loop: CASSIRVLGAGGTYNEQFF. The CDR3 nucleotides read TGTGCCAGCAGCATTAGGGTACTCGGAGCGGGAGGGACCTACAATGAGCAGTTCTTC.

In DNA form, the CDR3 reads TGCGCCAGCAGCTTCTTGAGGTGGGGGGATACGCAGTATTTT. The encoded protein is CASSFLRWGDTQYF. The genes are TRBV5-1 and TRBJ2-3; the D call may be TRBD1 or TRBD2 (5 bases each). V shed 2 bases and J shed 6 bases, with 13 bases lying between them. The CDR3 contains 14 residues. CDR1 SGHRS and CDR2 YFSETQ come from the germline V gene.

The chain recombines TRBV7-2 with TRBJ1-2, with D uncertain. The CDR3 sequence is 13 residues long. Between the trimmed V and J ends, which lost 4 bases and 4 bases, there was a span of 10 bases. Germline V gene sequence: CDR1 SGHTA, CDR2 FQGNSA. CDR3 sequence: CASSSVALYGYTF. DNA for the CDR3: TGTGCCAGCAGCTCCGTGGCGCTCTATGGCTACACCTTC.

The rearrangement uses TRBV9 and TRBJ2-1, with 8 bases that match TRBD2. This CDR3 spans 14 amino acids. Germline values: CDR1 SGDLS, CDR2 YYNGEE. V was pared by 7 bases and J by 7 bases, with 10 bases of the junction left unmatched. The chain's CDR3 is CASSAGTSTNEQFF. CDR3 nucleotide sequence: TGTGCCAGCTCCGCCGGGACTAGTACGAATGAGCAGTTCTTC.

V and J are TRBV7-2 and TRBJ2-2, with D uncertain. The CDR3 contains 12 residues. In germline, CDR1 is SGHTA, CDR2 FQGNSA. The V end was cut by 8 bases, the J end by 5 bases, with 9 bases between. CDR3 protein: CASSRGTGELFF. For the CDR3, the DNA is TGTGCCAGCTCCCGTGGTACCGGGGAGCTGTTTTTT.

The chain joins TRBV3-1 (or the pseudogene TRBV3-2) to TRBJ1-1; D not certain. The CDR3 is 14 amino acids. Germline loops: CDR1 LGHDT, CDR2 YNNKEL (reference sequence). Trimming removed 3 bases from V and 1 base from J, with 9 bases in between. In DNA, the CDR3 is TGTGCCAGCAGCCAGGAGGCCTCGAACACTGAAGCTTTCTTT. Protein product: CASSQEASNTEAFF.

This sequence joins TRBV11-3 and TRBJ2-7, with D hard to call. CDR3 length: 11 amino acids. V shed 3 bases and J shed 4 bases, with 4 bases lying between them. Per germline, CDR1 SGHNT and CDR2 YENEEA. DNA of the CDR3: TGTGCCAGCAGCTTCAAGTACGAGCAGTACTTC. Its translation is CASSFKYEQYF.

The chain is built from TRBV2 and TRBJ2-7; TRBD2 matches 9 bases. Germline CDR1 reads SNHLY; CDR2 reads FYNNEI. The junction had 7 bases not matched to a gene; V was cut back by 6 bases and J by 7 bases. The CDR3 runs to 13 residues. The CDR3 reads CASSGILAGEQYF. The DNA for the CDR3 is TGTGCCAGCAGCGGTATACTAGCGGGTGAGCAGTACTTC.

CDR3 protein: CATSVRGGSTEAFF. DNA for the CDR3: TGTGCCACCAGTGTTCGCGGCGGTAGCACTGAAGCTTTCTTT. This sequence joins TRBV24-1 and TRBJ1-1; D is unresolved. The CDR3 has 14 amino acids. CDR1 and CDR2 from the germline V gene are KGHDR and SFDVKD. Trimming cost V 5 bases and J 4 bases, with 13 bases left between them.

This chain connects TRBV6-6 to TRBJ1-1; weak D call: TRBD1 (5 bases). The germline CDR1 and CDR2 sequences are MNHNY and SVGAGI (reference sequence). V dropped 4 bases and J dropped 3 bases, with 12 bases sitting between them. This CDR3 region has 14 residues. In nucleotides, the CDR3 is TGTGCCAGCAGTTCTGCAGGGACCTACACTGAAGCTTTCTTT. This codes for CASSSAGTYTEAFF.

The CDR3 here is CASSQSGQGNEQFF. CDR3 DNA: TGTGCCAGCAGCCAATCTGGGCAGGGTAATGAGCAGTTCTTC. The chain recombines TRBV3-1 (or the pseudogene TRBV3-2) with TRBJ2-1, with a tentative D call TRBD1 (5 bases). With 2 bases removed from V and 7 bases from J, the gap between germline ends came to 12 bases. This CDR3 has 14 residues. CDR1 and CDR2 from the germline V gene are LGHDT and YNNKEL (reference sequence).

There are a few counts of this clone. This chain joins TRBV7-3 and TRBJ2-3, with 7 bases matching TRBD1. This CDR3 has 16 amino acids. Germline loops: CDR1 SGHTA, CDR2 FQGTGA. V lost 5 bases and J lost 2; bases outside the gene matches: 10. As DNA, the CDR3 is TGTGCCAGCAGCCTATACCGGGACAGCCCCACAGATACGCAGTATTTT. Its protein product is CASSLYRDSPTDTQYF.

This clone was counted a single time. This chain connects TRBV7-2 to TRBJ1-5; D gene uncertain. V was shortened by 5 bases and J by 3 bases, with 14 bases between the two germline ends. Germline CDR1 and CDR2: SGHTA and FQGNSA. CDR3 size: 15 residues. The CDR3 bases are TGTGCCAGCAGCCAGACGTCGGGAGCCAATCAGCCCCAGCATTTT. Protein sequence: CASSQTSGANQPQHF.

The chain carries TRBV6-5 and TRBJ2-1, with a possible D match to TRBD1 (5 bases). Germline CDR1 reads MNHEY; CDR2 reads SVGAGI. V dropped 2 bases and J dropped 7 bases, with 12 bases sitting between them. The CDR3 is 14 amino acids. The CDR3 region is CASSYDSTTNEQFF. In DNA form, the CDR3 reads TGTGCCAGCAGTTACGACAGTACGACGAATGAGCAGTTCTTC.

The chain's CDR3 is CSVDPSGTSGGNEQFF. In DNA, the CDR3 is TGCAGCGTTGACCCTTCCGGGACTAGCGGGGGTAATGAGCAGTTCTTC. This chain joins TRBV29-1 and TRBJ2-1; TRBD2 matches 14 bases. CDR3 length: 16 amino acids. V lost 3 bases, J lost 7 bases, and 8 bases stayed unmatched. Looked up from germline, CDR1 is SQVTM and CDR2 is ANQGSEA.